This is a list of T cell receptor beta chains from one sample in a study of blood T cell repertoires in COVID-19. Assay: immunoSEQ multiplex PCR; the TCRdb copy retains only in-frame clones and omits some. The top ten clones hold approximately 5.6% of a sample with under 200,000 clones, around 90% of them seen once. The sample was peripheral blood. These receptors originate from a man aged 35 to 55 with active or convalescent COVID-19. Both conserved end residues are part of each CDR3. The order of the fields is CDR3 DNA, CDR3 protein, clone size, D gene, J gene, V gene. The D gene is left open where the match is weak. The size entry is marked missing in some rows and otherwise reads once, few, many or a size class.

TGTGCCAGTAAGATACAGGGTTCTTCTAACTATGGCTACACCTTC CASKIQGSSNYGYTF - - TRBJ1-2 TRBV19
TGTGCCAGCTCACCATGGCAGGATTATAGCGGGAGTCACATTGAGCAGTTCTTC CASSPWQDYSGSHIEQFF - TRBD2 TRBJ2-1 TRBV18
TGTGCCACCCTTCAGGCTGAAGCTTTCTTT CATLQAEAFF - - TRBJ1-1 TRBV2
TGTGCCAGCAGCGTAGGAGAGGATCAGCCCCAGCATTTT CASSVGEDQPQHF - - TRBJ1-5 TRBV9
TGTGCCAGCAGCTCCCGAGGGAGGGCAGGCAATAACTATGGCTACACCTTC CASSSRGRAGNNYGYTF - - TRBJ1-2 TRBV4-2
TGTGCCAGCAGCAAGGGGAGGTTTGTAAATGAGCAGTTCTTC CASSKGRFVNEQFF - - TRBJ2-1 TRBV21-1
TGTGCTAGTGGTCCGAGGTTGACAGGTGAAAATCAGCCCCAGCATTTT CASGPRLTGENQPQHF once - TRBJ1-5 TRBV12-5
TGTGCCAGCAGTCCCCCAGGGTTTGGCTACACCTTC CASSPPGFGYTF - - TRBJ1-2 TRBV28
TGTGCCAGCAGACTCGGACTCTCCTACGAGCAGTACTTC CASRLGLSYEQYF - - TRBJ2-7 TRBV7-2
TGCGCCAGCAGGGTCGGGGAAGTGACTGAAGCTTTCTTT CASRVGEVTEAFF once - TRBJ1-1 TRBV10-2
TGTGCCAGCAGCCCTCCCGGTGGGGGGTCTGAAGCTTTCTTT CASSPPGGGSEAFF - - TRBJ1-1 TRBV13
TGCGCCAGCACCGACGGCCTCTCTGTCGGGGGCTACACCTTC CASTDGLSVGGYTF - - TRBJ1-2 TRBV5-1
TGTGCCAGCAGTCCACGTATTGCGGGACAGTTGACCCTGCGGTACTTC CASSPRIAGQLTLRYF - - TRBJ2-7 TRBV28
TGTGCCAGCAGTTATGGACAGGGGGACGGTAATTCACCCCTCCACTTT CASSYGQGDGNSPLHF - TRBD1 TRBJ1-6 TRBV6-6
TGTGCCAGCAGCCCCGCACAGGGTCAGCCCCAGCATTTT CASSPAQGQPQHF - - TRBJ1-5 TRBV9
TGTGCCAGCAGCCAAGATGCAGGGGGGAGTAATCAGCCCCAGCATTTT CASSQDAGGSNQPQHF few TRBD1 TRBJ1-5 TRBV4-2